This T cell receptor (beta chain) was recovered during a study of T cells in Graves' hyperthyroidism and ophthalmopathy. Regarding the study as a whole: Blood samples included most of the expanded thyroid clonotypes exceeding 0.001. For ophthalmopathy, model prediction preceded onset by a median about six months. Ophthalmopathy could be told apart from stable hyperthyroidism with a 13 V-J model.

Amplified regions were TCR beta CDR3 sequences from RNA transcripts. In the first-round RT-PCR of the TCR CDR3, the HTBI primer set was used. One entry per CDR3 protein, called by TCRdb with MiXCR from the multiplex PCR reads. The sample records about 570,000 distinct CDR3 sequences, approximately 44% being singletons. The CDR3 consists of 14 residues. Germline V gene data show CDR1 as MGHRA and CDR2 as YSYEKL. The J segment lost 8 bases and the V segment lost 11 bases, leaving 15 bases of the junction unmatched. At least ten counts were recorded for this clonotype. The antigen is unknown. Diagnoses were established using clinical symptoms, serum thyroxine and TRAb, thyroid ultrasound and orbital computed tomography.

The TCR comes from an adult woman with Graves' disease, either hyperthyroidism or ophthalmopathy (not recorded which). The chain carries TRBV4-1 and TRBJ1-2, with 9 bases aligning to TRBD1. Sequenced sample: peripheral blood or thyroid tissue (not recorded which). CDR3 in DNA: TGCGCCTCTTCTAAGCCCGGGACAGGGCACGGCTACACCTTC. This gives the protein CASSKPGTGHGYTF.